These 30 T cell receptor beta chains were sequenced from one sample in a study of blood T cell repertoires in COVID-19. Here immunoSEQ multiplex PCR was the method, and the copy in TCRdb shows in-frame clones only, minus some. The table records fewer than 200,000 clones, approximately 90% of them present only once. Sequenced: peripheral blood. The receptors derive from a man between 18 and 35 years old who had recovered from COVID-19.

This chain links TRBV6-5 with TRBJ1-5; possibly TRBD1 for D (5 bases). This CDR3 comprises 15 residues. CDR1 and CDR2 (germline): MNHEY, SVGAGI. Trimming stripped 7 bases from V and 0 bases from J, with 13 bases between. This CDR3 is CASITQGNSNQPQHF. CDR3 in DNA: TGTGCCAGCATTACGCAGGGAAATAGCAATCAGCCCCAGCATTTT.

This clone was recorded once. The V call is TRBV4-1, the J call TRBJ2-1; 7 bases agree with TRBD1. J lost 2 bases, V lost 3 bases, and 7 bases had no gene match. The CDR3 sequence is 16 residues long. Germline-derived CDR1 and CDR2 are MGHRA and YSYEKL. CDR3 nucleotides: TGCGCCAGCAGCCAGGGTCTCGGACAGGCCTACAATGAGCAGTTCTTC. Its translation is CASSQGLGQAYNEQFF.

This clone was observed a few times. The CDR3 protein is CASSFMGQGTYEQYF. CDR3 nucleotides: TGTGCCAGCAGTTTCATGGGACAGGGTACCTACGAGCAGTACTTC. The chain couples TRBV27 to TRBJ2-7; 9 nucleotides match TRBD1. Germline-derived CDR1 and CDR2 are MNHEY and SMNVEV (reference sequence). V lost 3 bases to trimming and J lost 2 bases; unmatched junction nucleotides: 5. The CDR3 contains 15 residues.

The rearrangement joins TRBV4-2 to TRBJ2-3; maybe TRBD2 (5 bases). V gave up 0 bases and J gave up 0 bases, with 16 bases separating them. This CDR3 contains 18 residues. The germline gives CDR1 LGHNA, CDR2 YNFKEQ. The CDR3 nucleotides are TGTGCCAGCAGCCAAGAGAGATGGTCGGGAACTAGCACAGATACGCAGTATTTT. It codes for CASSQERWSGTSTDTQYF.

This sequence joins TRBV7-2 and TRBJ2-7; D remains ambiguous. Trimming removed 2 bases at V and 4 bases at J, with 15 bases between. Germline values: CDR1 SGHTA, CDR2 FQGNSA. The CDR3 is 15 residues long. CDR3 DNA sequence: TGTGCCAGCAGCTTACCCGGAGAACCGATTTACGAGCAGTACTTC. Residues: CASSLPGEPIYEQYF.

The rearrangement joins TRBV28 to TRBJ2-1; 11 positions agree with TRBD2. Germline lookup yields CDR1 MDHEN and CDR2 SYDVKM. The CDR3 has 16 amino acids. V shed 3 bases, J shed 10 bases, and the junction held 11 bases outside the gene matches. CDR3 coding DNA: TGTGCCAGCAGTTTGCCCACTAGCGGGAGTGGTTTCGAGCAGTTCTTC. Residues: CASSLPTSGSGFEQFF.

The table lists this clone with a few counts. The rearrangement joins TRBV7-2 to TRBJ1-6; the D gene is possibly TRBD1 (6 bases). The CDR3 runs 14 residues. V lost 3 bases and J 7 bases, leaving 10 bases between the germline ends. In germline, CDR1 is SGHTA, CDR2 FQGNSA. The CDR3 DNA reads TGTGCCAGCAGCTTCAGGGGTTCAAATTCACCCCTCCACTTT. Its protein is CASSFRGSNSPLHF.

The sample holds many counts of this clone. The chain has TRBV15 and TRBJ1-5; unclear D gene. V lost 6 bases, J lost 5 bases, and 11 bases lay in between. The germline CDR1 and CDR2 sequences are LNHNV and YYDKDF (reference sequence). CDR3 length: 13 amino acids. The CDR3 is CATSITVDQPQHF. The CDR3 DNA reads TGTGCCACCAGTATAACTGTGGATCAGCCCCAGCATTTT.

Of note for this clone: The sample has other DNA sequences that encode this CDR3 too. The V gene is TRBV28, the J gene TRBJ2-7, with 8 bases that match TRBD1. Germline values: CDR1 MDHEN, CDR2 SYDVKM. After removal of 2 bases from V and 2 bases from J, the junction contained 2 bases not matched to a gene. The CDR3 sequence is 14 residues long. CDR3 in amino acids: CASSLQGATYEQYF. For the CDR3, the DNA is TGTGCCAGCAGTTTACAGGGGGCGACCTACGAGCAGTACTTC. The whole variable domain, filled in from reference TRBV28 and TRBJ2-7, reads DVKVTQSSRYLVKRTGEKVFLECVQDMDHENMFWYRQDPGLGLRLIYFSYDVKMKEKGDIPEGYSVSREKKERFSLILESASTNQTSMYLCASSLQGATYEQYFGPGTRLTVT.

This clone was seen only a few times. J is TRBJ2-3 and V is TRBV7-3; 9 bases are a match to TRBD2. In germline, CDR1 is SGHTA, CDR2 FQGTGA. CDR3 length equals 13 residues. The V and J ends lost 2 bases and 6 bases, in that order; junction bases with no gene match: 0. The CDR3, as DNA: TGTGCCAGCAGCTTAGGACTAGCGGATACGCAGTATTTT. Translated: CASSLGLADTQYF.

This CDR3 is CASSLAGANTEAFF. The CDR3 DNA sequence: TGTGCCAGCAGCTTAGCAGGAGCCAACACTGAAGCTTTCTTT. This sequence joins TRBV7-9 and TRBJ1-1; D remains unclear. The CDR3 contains 14 residues. Looked up from germline, CDR1 is SEHNR and CDR2 is FQNEAQ (reference sequence). The germline V and J ends were trimmed by 0 bases and 2 bases, with 7 bases remaining between them.

This rearrangement joins TRBV2 to TRBJ1-5; maybe TRBD1 (5 bases). Per the germline V gene, CDR1 is SNHLY and CDR2 is FYNNEI. The CDR3 is 15 residues long. V shed 3 bases and J shed 2 bases, with 11 bases lying between them. The CDR3 bases are TGTGCCAGCAGTGACGTTTGGGGCGGCAATCAGCCCCAGCATTTT. Its translation: CASSDVWGGNQPQHF.

This chain joins TRBV6-2 or TRBV6-3 and TRBJ2-1; 7 bases agree with TRBD2. V trimming: 4 bases; J trimming: 7 bases; junction bases outside the gene matches: 10. Per the germline V gene, CDR1 is MNHEY and CDR2 is SVGEGT. The CDR3 covers 15 residues. For the CDR3, the DNA is TGTGCCAGCAGTTCGGTGGGAGGGAGCTCGAATGAGCAGTTCTTC. This encodes CASSSVGGSSNEQFF.

This clone was recorded only once. The chain recombines TRBV5-6 with TRBJ1-4; D might be TRBD1 (5 bases). V lost 4 bases and J 7 bases, leaving 11 bases between the germline ends. The CDR3 sequence is 13 residues long. Germline V gene data show CDR1 as SGHDT and CDR2 as YYEEEE. The CDR3 DNA follows: TGTGCCAGCAGCCTCGATAGGGGTGAAAAACTGTTTTTT. Encoded protein: CASSLDRGEKLFF. The full variable domain, rest sourced from reference TRBV5-6 and TRBJ1-4, is DAGVTQSPTHLIKTRGQQVTLRCSPKSGHDTVSWYQQALGQGPQFIFQYYEEEERQRGNFPDRFSGHQFPNYSSELNVNALLLGDSALYLCASSLDRGEKLFFGSGTQLSVL.

Turning to this clone: Other DNA sequences within the sample encode an identical CDR3. The chain links TRBV9 to TRBJ2-1, with 12 bases identical to TRBD2. The CDR3 loop spans 15 amino acids. Germline assignment: CDR1 SGDLS and CDR2 YYNGEE. Losses at the gene ends were 0 bases for V and 7 bases for J; bases not matched to a gene: 2. The CDR3 is CASSVGGTSGNEQFF. The CDR3 region has the DNA TGTGCCAGCAGCGTAGGTGGGACTAGCGGGAATGAGCAGTTCTTC.

The rearrangement joins TRBV30 to TRBJ1-2, with D tentatively TRBD1 (6 bases). CDR3 length: 14 amino acids. Germline V lookup: CDR1 GTSNPN, CDR2 SVGIG (reference sequence). Trimming left V 0 bases short and J 5 bases short, with 13 bases between. CDR3: CAWSVGWGRYGYTF. The CDR3 region has the DNA TGTGCCTGGAGTGTCGGATGGGGGCGTTATGGCTACACCTTC.

The chain carries TRBV7-2 and TRBJ2-7, with a possible D match to TRBD1 (6 bases). The CDR3 totals 15 residues. Trimming took 5 bases from V and 3 from J, leaving 17 bases between them. Germline-derived CDR1 and CDR2 are SGHTA and FQGNSA. In DNA form, the CDR3 reads TGTGCCAGCAGCCGTTCAGGTCTAGGGGGCTACGAGCAGTACTTC. Protein: CASSRSGLGGYEQYF.

Only one count was recorded for this clone. The chain links TRBV12-3 or TRBV12-4 to TRBJ2-1; 11 nucleotides align to TRBD2. This CDR3 has 13 amino acids. V lost 8 bases, J lost 7 bases, and 4 bases stayed unmatched. CDR3 loop: CASVLAGGNEQFF. For the CDR3, the DNA is TGTGCCAGCGTCTTAGCGGGAGGGAATGAGCAGTTCTTC.

The V gene is TRBV3-1 (or the pseudogene TRBV3-2), the J gene TRBJ1-6, with D unclear. The V end lost 2 bases, the J end lost 7 bases, and 9 bases lay between the germline ends. This CDR3 region has 14 residues. Germline loops: CDR1 LGHDT, CDR2 YNNKEL (reference sequence). DNA of the CDR3: TGTGCCAGCAGCCAAAAGACGAGGAATTCACCCCTCCACTTT. Its translation: CASSQKTRNSPLHF.

This clone was seen a single time. The chain recombines TRBV28 with TRBJ2-7; 9 positions agree with TRBD1. J was trimmed by 3 bases and V by 4 bases; bases with no gene match: 7. The CDR3 spans 15 residues. CDR1 and CDR2 from the germline V gene are MDHEN and SYDVKM. CDR3 bases: TGTGCCAGCAGTTACTCCGGGACAGGGTACTACGAGCAGTACTTC. This gives the protein CASSYSGTGYYEQYF.

The rearrangement joins TRBV25-1 to TRBJ2-2, with TRBD1 matching 9 bases. Per germline, CDR1 MGHDK and CDR2 SYGVNS. This CDR3 has 15 amino acids. J was trimmed by 7 bases and V by 2 bases; bases with no gene match: 5. This chain's CDR3 is CASSENRGQGGELFF. CDR3 bases: TGTGCCAGCAGTGAAAACAGGGGGCAAGGCGGGGAGCTGTTTTTT.

The genes are TRBV9 and TRBJ2-2, with a weak D call TRBD2 (5 bases). From germline, CDR1 is SGDLS and CDR2 YYNGEE. The V gene lost 4 bases and the J gene lost 2 bases, with 18 bases spanning the gap. The CDR3 totals 17 residues. CDR3 residues: CASSLNPSPRNTGELFF. CDR3 bases: TGTGCCAGCAGCCTAAATCCTAGCCCGAGAAACACCGGGGAGCTGTTTTTT. Combining the CDR3 with reference TRBV9 and TRBJ2-2 gives the whole variable domain DSGVTQTPKHLITATGQRVTLRCSPRSGDLSVYWYQQSLDQGLQFLIQYYNGEERAKGNILERFSAQQFPDLHSELNLSSLELGDSALYFCASSLNPSPRNTGELFFGEGSRLTVL.

V and J are TRBV7-2 and TRBJ1-1; TRBD1 agrees at 8 bases. This CDR3 region has 14 residues. Germline CDR1 reads SGHTA; CDR2 reads FQGNSA. Trimming cost V 2 bases and J 5 bases; bases outside gene matches: 4. The CDR3 DNA follows: TGTGCCAGCAGCTTAAACAGGGGGGGAACTGAAGCTTTCTTT. This translates into CASSLNRGGTEAFF. The variable domain in full, with the rest retrieved from reference TRBV7-2 and TRBJ1-1, is GAGVSQSPSNKVTEKGKDVELRCDPISGHTALYWYRQSLGQGLEFLIYFQGNSAPDKSGLPSDRFSAERTGGSVSTLTIQRTQQEDSAVYLCASSLNRGGTEAFFGQGTRLTVV.

The gene calls are TRBV6-5 and TRBJ2-7, with TRBD1 identical over 10 bases. The length of the CDR3 is 14 residues. The germline V gene encodes CDR1 MNHEY and CDR2 SVGAGI. With 9 bases clipped from V and 4 bases from J, the junction kept 9 bases outside the gene matches. Written as DNA, the CDR3 is TGTGCCAGTTCTCGGGGACAGGGGAAATACGAGCAGTACTTC. Translated, it gives CASSRGQGKYEQYF.

The chain is built from TRBV7-2 and TRBJ1-2; no clear D gene. The CDR3 extends over 15 amino acids. V was shortened by 1 base and J by 6 bases, with 15 bases between the two germline ends. Per germline, CDR1 SGHTA and CDR2 FQGNSA. The CDR3 loop reads CASSLDNARLNGYTF. The CDR3 nucleotides are TGTGCCAGCAGCTTAGACAACGCTCGTCTTAATGGCTACACCTTC.

The chain uses TRBV4-1 and TRBJ1-2; D unclear. The CDR3 is 15 amino acids. The V gene lost 0 bases and the J gene lost 4 bases, with 12 bases spanning the gap. Germline V lookup: CDR1 MGHRA, CDR2 YSYEKL. The CDR3 coding sequence is TGCGCCAGCAGCCAAGATGGAACAGACCGCTATGGCTACACCTTC. This sequence encodes CASSQDGTDRYGYTF.

The chain uses TRBV6-2 or TRBV6-3 and TRBJ1-5; 7 nucleotides agree with TRBD1. Losses at the gene ends were 4 bases for V and 8 bases for J; bases not matched to a gene: 8. The CDR3 runs to 14 residues. Germline V gene data show CDR1 as MNHEY and CDR2 as SVGEGT. CDR3: CASSSNRGREPQHF. In nucleotides, the CDR3 is TGTGCCAGCAGTTCAAACAGGGGACGGGAGCCCCAGCATTTT.

This clone is termed medium-sized. V and J are TRBV2 and TRBJ2-1; TRBD2 matches at 7 bases. The length of the CDR3 is 13 residues. The J segment lost 3 bases and the V segment lost 9 bases, leaving 5 bases of the junction unmatched. Germline values: CDR1 SNHLY, CDR2 FYNNEI. The CDR3 loop reads CASSGGSYNEQFF. The CDR3 coding sequence is TGTGCCAGTTCGGGCGGGAGCTACAATGAGCAGTTCTTC.

V gene TRBV2 combines with J gene TRBJ2-2; TRBD1 aligns across 10 bases. Germline CDR1 is SNHLY and CDR2 is FYNNEI. The CDR3 has 16 amino acids. J gave up 6 bases and V 2 bases, and 6 bases lay outside the gene matches. The CDR3 DNA sequence: TGTGCCAGCAGTGAATCGGGGACAGGGGCGGCCGGGGAGCTGTTTTTT. This sequence encodes CASSESGTGAAGELFF.

Ten or more counts support this clone. This chain connects TRBV4-1 to TRBJ2-1; tentative D call: TRBD1 (6 bases). The germline V gene has CDR1 MGHRA and CDR2 YSYEKL. The CDR3 totals 17 residues. Trimming removed 9 bases from V and 7 bases from J, with 28 bases in between. The CDR3 DNA follows: TGCGCCAGTAACCCACAGGGTCTCCTCATCACAATGAATGAGCAGTTCTTC. Encoded protein: CASNPQGLLITMNEQFF.